These 5 T cell receptor beta chains were sequenced from one sample in a study of blood T cell repertoires in COVID-19. Profiled with immunoSEQ multiplex PCR; TCRdb holds only in-frame clones, not every one. Seen here are 350,000 to 400,000 clones, approximately 86% observed once, and the top ten hold less than 9%. The sequenced material came from peripheral blood. The source of these receptors is a woman aged 60-70 years with COVID-19, enrolled during active disease.

The chain joins TRBV4-1 to TRBJ2-1; the match to TRBD2 covers 8 bases. The V gene's germline CDR1 is MGHRA and CDR2 YSYEKL. The CDR3 is 16 residues long. The junction had 10 bases not matched to a gene; V was cut back by 0 bases and J by 9 bases. The CDR3 spells CASSQDGGGILTEQFF. CDR3 coding DNA: TGCGCCAGCAGCCAAGATGGCGGGGGGATACTTACTGAGCAGTTCTTC.

A note on this clone: Other DNA sequences in this sample translate to the same CDR3. This rearrangement joins TRBV5-1 to TRBJ2-5; 11 bases map to TRBD1. CDR3 size: 15 residues. From germline, CDR1 is SGHRS and CDR2 YFSETQ. Losses at the gene ends were 4 bases for V and 2 bases for J; bases not matched to a gene: 4. The CDR3 protein is CASSLRDRGQETQYF. For the CDR3, the DNA is TGCGCCAGCAGCCTCCGGGACAGGGGGCAAGAGACCCAGTACTTC.

The chain employs TRBV2 and TRBJ2-7, with a weak D call TRBD1 (7 bases). With 6 bases removed from V and 0 bases from J, the gap between germline ends came to 15 bases. The CDR3 consists of 15 residues. CDR1 and CDR2 (germline): SNHLY, FYNNEI. The CDR3 here is CASSDAGGLSYEQYF. CDR3 coding DNA: TGTGCCAGCAGCGACGCAGGGGGGCTCTCCTACGAGCAGTACTTC.

The chain uses TRBV9 and TRBJ1-5; 9 nucleotides match TRBD1. V was pared by 0 bases and J by 2 bases, with 6 bases of the junction left unmatched. The CDR3 is made up of 17 amino acids. Germline assignment: CDR1 SGDLS and CDR2 YYNGEE. This CDR3 is CASSVGTGGNGNQPQHF. The CDR3 DNA sequence: TGTGCCAGCAGCGTAGGTACAGGGGGCAATGGCAATCAGCCCCAGCATTTT.

V and J are TRBV6-5 and TRBJ2-1, with 7 positions matching TRBD1. Looked up from germline, CDR1 is MNHEY and CDR2 is SVGAGI. With 6 bases clipped from V and 4 bases from J, the junction kept 9 bases outside the gene matches. The CDR3 covers 15 residues. The CDR3: CASSAPRDRYNEQFF. The CDR3 nucleotides read TGTGCCAGCAGCGCGCCCCGGGACAGATACAATGAGCAGTTCTTC.